This is a list of T cell receptor beta chains from one sample in a study of cytomegalovirus exposure and HLA in healthy donors. This table comes from immunoSEQ multiplex PCR, and its TCRdb copy is limited to in-frame clones, with some not included. Of some 160,000 clones detected, 70% to 90% appear once; the ten largest clones hold more than 4%. The sequencing sample was made of PBMCs. These receptors all stem from a woman in her 40s in good health and CMV-seropositive. Each CDR3 is given with its conserved first and last residue.

>TRBV7-8
CASSFTSGSGTDTQYF
>TRBV6-5
CASSIDRGNYEQYF
>TRBV10-3
CAISESRGTLNNYGYTF
>TRBV28
CASSPQPSGTLSSYNEQFF
>TRBV6-6
CASSYPGRELFF
>TRBV6-5
CASSYGSQGGAFF
>TRBV19
CASSPGGNQPQHF
>TRBV7-2
CASSSGSPQYF
>TRBV2
CASSVERAAYF
>TRBV27
CASSPRLAGGTQFF
>TRBV10-2
CASGETGTYEQYF
>TRBV10-3
CATGQGQETQYF
>TRBV11-2
CASSLSFSQETQYF
>TRBV6-6
CASSYGTGPGLTEAFF
>TRBV18
CASSPPGQDYNEQFF
>TRBV15
CATSSSGTGNSPLHF
>TRBV2
CASSEEQGKNYGYTF
>TRBV28
CASSSPGQGQFTEAFF
>TRBV4-1
CASSQDHSSYNSPLHF
>TRBV7-2
CASSLDGTGPYEQYF
>TRBV5-1
CASSLVPAGQSYEQYF
>TRBV11-2
CASSLGDNPNEKLFF
>TRBV5-4
CASSDTGASGNTIYF
>TRBV11-2
CASSSDRDEQYF
>TRBV5-1
CASSLAGGLAGGADTQYF
>TRBV7-9
CASSPKGQGGMQPQHF
>TRBV5-5
CASSFGGGLNTEAFF
>TRBV5-6
CASSPRGGRGETQYF
>TRBV7-2
CASSLALGLAGYEQYF
>TRBV19
CASSFGQLESYTF
>TRBV19
CASSNWVQAFF